Sequencing of this TCR beta chain was carried out in a study of blood T cell repertoires in COVID-19. Trimming left V 3 bases short and J 2 bases short, with 7 bases between. The V gene's germline CDR1 is SGHTA and CDR2 FQGNSA. CDR3 size: 13 residues. Sequencing was performed with immunoSEQ multiplex PCR; in TCRdb, only in-frame clones are kept and a portion is missing. The table lists roughly 70,000 clones, 75% to 90% of them singletons. This TCR was sampled from an older man who had recovered from COVID-19. The sample consisted of peripheral blood. The chain is built from TRBV7-2 and TRBJ1-1; D is unresolved. The CDR3 sequence is CASSFERNTEAFF. The DNA of the CDR3 is TGTGCCAGCAGCTTTGAGAGAAACACTGAAGCTTTCTTT.